Sequencing of this T cell receptor (beta chain) was carried out in a study of breast tumors, draining lymph nodes, adjacent tissues. General study points: Most tumor T cells seemingly derive from lymph node, then expand in tumor. Tumor repertoires ranked between lymph nodes and nontumor tissue in diversity, with V and J gene preferences.

This clonotype has ten or more counts. Its antigen is still unknown. TCRdb re-derived calls from the multiplex PCR reads in MiXCR, one entry per CDR3 protein. In the table there are more than 80,000 distinct CDR3 sequences, more than 30% of which are singletons. The CDR3 consists of 14 residues. V lost 3 bases to trimming and J lost 0 bases, with 8 bases between them. CDR1 SGHTA and CDR2 FQGNSA come from the germline V gene. Samples came from axillary lymph nodes draining the breast cancer. This TCR was sampled from a female donor with breast cancer. Some clones in this sample may be carry-over from other donors' samples. The rearrangement uses TRBV7-2 and TRBJ1-1; D unresolved. The specimen was axillary lymph node tissue. Here the CDR3 DNA reads TGTGCCAGCAGCTTTGGTCTTTTGAACACTGAAGCTTTCTTT. Translation gives CASSFGLLNTEAFF.